These 23 T cell receptor beta chains were sequenced from one sample in a study of cytomegalovirus exposure and HLA in healthy donors. 13 Jbeta primers and 60 Vbeta primers were used for the PCR. Sequencing used immunoSEQ multiplex PCR; TCRdb keeps in-frame clones, though not all of them. The data hold around 250,000 clones, with over 90% observed a single time. Sequences were obtained from PBMCs. These receptors were taken from a girl aged 2-9 years in good health and CMV-seronegative.

This chain connects TRBV7-3 to TRBJ2-5; D possibly corresponds to TRBD2 (7 bases). The CDR3 contains 16 residues. Trimming removed 2 bases from V and 1 base from J, with 14 bases in between. Germline CDR1 and CDR2: SGHTA and FQGTGA. The CDR3 DNA reads TGTGCCAGCAGCTTACTGGGAGGGGACACCCAAGAGACCCAGTACTTC. This sequence encodes CASSLLGGDTQETQYF.

This clone was detected a few times. This rearrangement joins TRBV7-9 to TRBJ2-2; tentative D call: TRBD2 (7 bases). V was pared by 5 bases and J by 5 bases, with 18 bases between. Germline CDR1 reads SEHNR; CDR2 reads FQNEAQ (reference sequence). The CDR3 sequence is 16 residues long. CDR3 sequence reads: CASSPDGGALTGELFF. The CDR3 nucleotides are TGTGCCAGCAGCCCAGATGGGGGGGCATTAACCGGGGAGCTGTTTTTT.

This chain uses TRBV5-6 with TRBJ2-3, with 11 bases aligning to TRBD2. The CDR3 covers 16 residues. Germline CDR1 reads SGHDT; CDR2 reads YYEEEE. V shed 4 bases, J shed 4 bases, and the junction held 8 bases outside the gene matches. CDR3 DNA sequence: TGTGCCAGCAGCGAACTAGCGGGGGTCGACTCAGATACGCAGTATTTT. It yields the protein CASSELAGVDSDTQYF.

The chain has TRBV7-9 and TRBJ2-3; 7 nucleotides match TRBD2. V dropped 4 bases and J dropped 0; count of bases not matched to a gene: 4. This CDR3 is built from 15 residues. Germline values: CDR1 SEHNR, CDR2 FQNEAQ (reference sequence). The CDR3 region is CASSYGGTSTDTQYF. For the CDR3, the DNA is TGTGCCAGCAGCTACGGGGGGACTAGCACAGATACGCAGTATTTT.

This chain joins TRBV10-1 and TRBJ2-1; 11 nucleotides line up with TRBD2. Unmatched junction bases numbered 8, after V lost 7 bases and J lost 6 bases. The CDR3 consists of 15 residues. Germline loops: CDR1 WNHNN, CDR2 SYGVQD (reference sequence). CDR3 protein: CASIITSGGGNEQFF. The CDR3 coding sequence is TGCGCCAGCATTATAACTAGCGGGGGAGGCAATGAGCAGTTCTTC.

This chain links TRBV7-2 with TRBJ2-7; 10 bases align to TRBD2. This CDR3 has 16 residues. The J segment lost 1 base and the V segment lost 5 bases, leaving 8 bases of the junction unmatched. Germline CDR1 is SGHTA and CDR2 is FQGNSA. CDR3: CASSRTSGASSYEQYF. CDR3 sequence (DNA): TGTGCCAGCAGCCGAACTAGCGGGGCATCATCCTACGAGCAGTACTTC.

The chain uses TRBV5-4 and TRBJ2-7; D is ambiguous. The V end was cut by 4 bases, the J end by 4 bases, with 12 bases between. Germline V gene sequence: CDR1 SGHNT, CDR2 YYREEE (reference sequence). There are 13 residues in the CDR3. In nucleotides, the CDR3 is TGTGCCAGCAGCCTAATTGGCGGTTACGAGCAGTACTTC. It is translated as CASSLIGGYEQYF.

The chain links TRBV6-5 to TRBJ1-6; 8 bases fit TRBD1. The CDR3 is 14 amino acids. Germline V gives CDR1 MNHEY, CDR2 SVGAGI. V lost 6 bases to trimming and J lost 8 bases; unmatched junction nucleotides: 6. The CDR3 DNA reads TGTGCCAGCAGCTCAGGGGGCTCGGATTCACCCCTCCACTTT. Residues: CASSSGGSDSPLHF.

The chain joins TRBV9 to TRBJ2-4; 7 bases fit TRBD1. The CDR3 runs to 16 residues. CDR1 and CDR2 from the germline V gene are SGDLS and YYNGEE. Losses at the gene ends were 0 bases for V and 3 bases for J; bases not matched to a gene: 6. The CDR3 is CASSVGQGQGKNIQYF. The CDR3 coding sequence is TGTGCCAGCAGCGTAGGACAGGGCCAGGGCAAAAACATTCAGTACTTC. Supplemented by reference TRBV9 and TRBJ2-4, the full variable domain reads DSGVTQTPKHLITATGQRVTLRCSPRSGDLSVYWYQQSLDQGLQFLIQYYNGEERAKGNILERFSAQQFPDLHSELNLSSLELGDSALYFCASSVGQGQGKNIQYFGAGTRLSVL.

CDR3 loop: CASSPRTGTGSEQFF. For the CDR3, the DNA is TGCGCCAGCAGCCCCCGGACAGGGACGGGGAGTGAGCAGTTCTTC. This chain joins TRBV5-1 and TRBJ2-1, with 8 bases that match TRBD1. Per the germline V gene, CDR1 is SGHRS and CDR2 is YFSETQ. V shed 4 bases, J shed 9 bases, and the junction held 12 bases outside the gene matches. The CDR3 is 15 residues long. Full variable domain (rest looked up from reference TRBV5-1 and TRBJ2-1): KAGVTQTPRYLIKTRGQQVTLSCSPISGHRSVSWYQQTPGQGLQFLFEYFSETQRNKGNFPGRFSGRQFSNSRSEMNVSTLELGDSALYLCASSPRTGTGSEQFFGPGTRLTVL.

The gene calls are TRBV27 and TRBJ2-7, with 9 bases that match TRBD2. Trimming at V came to 5 bases and at J to 2 bases, leaving 7 bases not matched to a gene. The CDR3 is 15 residues long. Germline-derived CDR1 and CDR2 are MNHEY and SMNVEV (reference sequence). CDR3 loop: CASSPRLAGTYEQYF. DNA of the CDR3: TGTGCCAGCAGTCCCCGGCTAGCGGGAACCTACGAGCAGTACTTC.

The rearrangement uses TRBV5-6 and TRBJ2-7; no clear D gene. This CDR3 spans 15 amino acids. Germline assignment: CDR1 SGHDT and CDR2 YYEEEE. V was cut by 4 bases and J by 3 bases, with 17 bases left in between. As DNA, the CDR3 is TGTGCCAGCAGCCTTCAGGTAGTCGCGAACTACGAGCAGTACTTC. This sequence encodes CASSLQVVANYEQYF. Filled out from reference TRBV5-6 and TRBJ2-7, the complete variable domain reads DAGVTQSPTHLIKTRGQQVTLRCSPKSGHDTVSWYQQALGQGPQFIFQYYEEEERQRGNFPDRFSGHQFPNYSSELNVNALLLGDSALYLCASSLQVVANYEQYFGPGTRLTVT.

The chain carries TRBV7-9 and TRBJ1-1, with a weak D call TRBD1 (6 bases). There are 14 residues in the CDR3. The V gene lost 11 bases and the J gene lost 3 bases, with 19 bases spanning the gap. The germline V gene encodes CDR1 SEHNR and CDR2 FQNEAQ (reference sequence). The CDR3 loop is CAGTRGGADTEAFF. CDR3 DNA sequence: TGTGCCGGAACGCGTGGGGGCGCCGACACTGAAGCTTTCTTT.

The V and J genes are TRBV5-6 and TRBJ1-2, with 10 nucleotides matching TRBD1. The CDR3 is made up of 19 amino acids. Germline V gives CDR1 SGHDT, CDR2 YYEEEE. J was trimmed by 3 bases and V by 0 bases; bases with no gene match: 14. DNA of the CDR3: TGTGCCAGCAGCTTGGGAGTGGGACAGGGGTCCCAAAGGGACTATGGCTACACCTTC. This codes for CASSLGVGQGSQRDYGYTF.

V and J are TRBV29-1 and TRBJ1-2; the match to TRBD1 covers 7 bases. V dropped 0 bases and J dropped 11; count of bases not matched to a gene: 12. The CDR3 contains 14 residues. Germline-derived CDR1 and CDR2 are SQVTM and ANQGSEA. The CDR3, as DNA: TGCAGCGTTGAAGAGGGCCGTAGGGACAGCCAATACACCTTC. Protein sequence: CSVEEGRRDSQYTF.

This clone was seen a single time. The rearrangement uses TRBV19 and TRBJ2-1; a possible D gene is TRBD2 (6 bases). The CDR3 is made up of 10 amino acids. Trimming took off 10 bases at V and 7 bases at J, with 8 bases between the two ends. Germline V gene data show CDR1 as LNHDA and CDR2 as SQIVND (reference sequence). CDR3 residues: CATRGNEQFF. The CDR3 DNA reads as TGTGCCACCCGGGGGAATGAGCAGTTCTTC.

The rearrangement joins TRBV28 to TRBJ1-1, with 8 positions matching TRBD1. The length of the CDR3 is 14 residues. The germline CDR1 and CDR2 sequences are MDHEN and SYDVKM. Losses at the gene ends were 1 base for V and 4 bases for J; bases not matched to a gene: 2. CDR3 coding DNA: TGTGCCAGCAGTTTATTGGACAGGGTCACTGAAGCTTTCTTT. Translation gives CASSLLDRVTEAFF.

The genes are TRBV7-8 and TRBJ2-3, with TRBD2 identical over 12 bases. Germline CDR1 and CDR2: SGHVS and FQNEAQ. J was trimmed by 0 bases and V by 3 bases; bases with no gene match: 7. This CDR3 spans 18 amino acids. The CDR3, as DNA: TGTGCCAGCAGCTTGAAAACTAGCGGGGGGACTAGCACAGATACGCAGTATTTT. It translates to CASSLKTSGGTSTDTQYF.

The chain combines TRBV11-1 with TRBJ2-2, with 7 bases aligning to TRBD2. Germline trimming cut 6 bases from V and 5 bases from J; bases unmatched to any gene: 9. Germline V lookup: CDR1 SGHAT, CDR2 FQDESV (reference sequence). CDR3 length: 15 residues. The CDR3 nucleotides read TGTGCCAGCAGGGCGGTCAGCGGGAAGACCGGGGAGCTGTTTTTT. Amino acid sequence: CASRAVSGKTGELFF.

The chain employs TRBV9 and TRBJ1-4; D remains unclear. The V gene lost 0 bases and the J gene lost 5 bases, with 11 bases spanning the gap. CDR1 and CDR2 from the germline V gene are SGDLS and YYNGEE. The CDR3 has 15 amino acids. The CDR3 DNA sequence: TGTGCCAGCAGCGTAGGTCTACAGATGAATGAAAAACTGTTTTTT. It yields the protein CASSVGLQMNEKLFF.

This clone has only one observation. This sequence joins TRBV10-3 and TRBJ1-5; 7 positions match TRBD1. Losses at the gene ends were 0 bases for V and 0 bases for J; bases not matched to a gene: 2. CDR1 and CDR2 from the germline V gene are ENHRY and SYGVKD. This CDR3 has 16 residues. The CDR3 protein is CAISESAGGSNQPQHF. In DNA, the CDR3 is TGTGCCATCAGTGAGTCGGCAGGGGGTAGCAATCAGCCCCAGCATTTT.

The chain combines TRBV7-2 with TRBJ2-3, with D maybe TRBD2 (7 bases). The germline V gene encodes CDR1 SGHTA and CDR2 FQGNSA. This CDR3 is 16 amino acids long. Trimming removed 6 bases at V and 0 bases at J, with 16 bases between. CDR3 amino acids: CASSGGGSTSTDTQYF. The CDR3, as DNA: TGTGCCAGCAGTGGGGGCGGGAGCACTAGCACAGATACGCAGTATTTT.

The chain is built from TRBV29-1 and TRBJ1-4, with D perhaps TRBD1 (6 bases). V lost 1 base and J lost 10, with 16 bases in between. The CDR3 runs to 14 residues. CDR1 is SQVTM, CDR2 ANQGSEA, per germline. The CDR3 DNA follows: TGCAGCGTTGAAGTTCTGGGTCAAGGGGGAAAACTGTTTTTT. Translation gives CSVEVLGQGGKLFF.